Following are 18 T cell receptor beta chains from one sample sequenced in a study of blood T cell repertoires in COVID-19 (dated by TCRdb to the early 2020s). The library relied on the immunoSEQ multiplex PCR assay. This is the immuneACCESS table as TCRdb keeps it, with only in-frame sequences that have V and J called. A part of the clones is gone; compared with another copy, unresolved V genes explain less than half, and the rest is unexplained. Present in this sample are around 190,000 clones, roughly 91% of which were seen just once. The ten largest clonotypes hold 3.5% to 4.5% of the sample. The source material was peripheral blood. These receptors all stem from a human donor in a cohort sampled during active COVID-19.

In this sample, this clone turned up a few times. The rearrangement joins TRBV9 to TRBJ1-6; 8 nucleotides align to TRBD1. The J segment lost 7 bases and the V segment lost 0 bases, leaving 3 bases of the junction unmatched. Germline CDR1 reads SGDLS; CDR2 reads YYNGEE. The CDR3 has 15 residues. The CDR3 sequence is CASSVVGQANSPLHF. CDR3 coding DNA: TGTGCCAGCAGCGTAGTGGGACAGGCAAATTCACCCCTCCACTTT.

DNA for the CDR3: TGTGCCAGCAGTTACGGAGGACAGGGCAAGAACACTGAAGCTTTCTTT. Protein: CASSYGGQGKNTEAFF. This sequence joins TRBV6-6 and TRBJ1-1; 8 nucleotides line up with TRBD1. With 2 bases clipped from V and 1 base from J, the junction kept 6 bases outside the gene matches. The CDR3 sequence is 16 residues long. The germline V gene encodes CDR1 MNHNY and CDR2 SVGAGI (reference sequence).

The genes are TRBV11-2 and TRBJ2-3; D is undetermined. V lost 5 bases to trimming and J lost 6 bases, with 12 bases between them. The CDR3 contains 13 residues. Germline CDR1 is SGHAT and CDR2 is FQNNGV. CDR3 region: CASSLPIFDTQYF. CDR3 nucleotides: TGTGCCAGCAGCCTCCCTATCTTTGATACGCAGTATTTT.

This chain uses TRBV27 with TRBJ2-7; weak D call: TRBD1 (6 bases). In germline, CDR1 is MNHEY, CDR2 SMNVEV (reference sequence). V lost 6 bases, J lost 5 bases, and 11 bases lay in between. The CDR3 is 12 residues long. The CDR3 nucleotides read TGTGCCAGCAGAGGGCAGGGGAACGAGCAGTACTTC. The encoded protein is CASRGQGNEQYF.

This clone has just one count. The V and J genes are TRBV3-1 (or the pseudogene TRBV3-2) and TRBJ1-4; 7 nucleotides line up with TRBD1. This CDR3 contains 15 residues. Germline V gene data show CDR1 as LGHDT and CDR2 as YNNKEL (reference sequence). The V and J ends lost 4 bases and 5 bases, in that order; junction bases with no gene match: 7. In nucleotides, the CDR3 is TGTGCCAGCAGCCCGCCGGGACAGCCCAATGAAAAACTGTTTTTT. Protein product: CASSPPGQPNEKLFF.

The chain carries TRBV6-2 or TRBV6-3 and TRBJ2-4; TRBD2 matches 16 bases. The CDR3 covers 20 residues. After removal of 2 bases from V and 2 bases from J, the junction contained 9 bases not matched to a gene. Germline CDR1 and CDR2: MNHEY and SVGEGT. For the CDR3, the DNA is TGTGCCAGCAGTTACGCACCGGGACTAGCGGGAGGGCCGCCCAAAAACATTCAGTACTTC. Translating it yields CASSYAPGLAGGPPKNIQYF.

This clone was recorded only once. This rearrangement joins TRBV30 to TRBJ1-5; a weak D match, TRBD1 (6 bases). In germline, CDR1 is GTSNPN, CDR2 SVGIG (reference sequence). The CDR3 length is 16 residues. V was clipped by 2 bases and J by 6 bases, with 20 bases between them. CDR3 loop: CAWSLKGGNDGQPQHF. Here the CDR3 DNA reads TGTGCCTGGAGTCTCAAGGGGGGGAACGACGGTCAGCCCCAGCATTTT.

V and J are TRBV6-2 or TRBV6-3 and TRBJ2-5; TRBD1 matches 7 bases. Per the germline V gene, CDR1 is MNHEY and CDR2 is SVGEGT. The junction had 5 bases not matched to a gene; V was cut back by 2 bases and J by 5 bases. This CDR3 is built from 14 residues. Written as DNA, the CDR3 is TGTGCCAGCAGTTACGAGGGGGCGTGGGAGACCCAGTACTTC. Translating gives CASSYEGAWETQYF.

The genes are TRBV3-1 (or the pseudogene TRBV3-2) and TRBJ1-6; D call uncertain. The V gene lost 5 bases and the J gene lost 11 bases, with 16 bases spanning the gap. This CDR3 spans 14 amino acids. Germline V lookup: CDR1 LGHDT, CDR2 YNNKEL (reference sequence). The chain's CDR3 is CASSERPRSAPLHF. The CDR3 DNA is TGTGCCAGCAGCGAGAGACCTCGGAGTGCACCCCTCCACTTT.

A remark on this clone: One end of the junction fails to match germline, which may point to a read error. The rearrangement uses TRBV3-1 (or the pseudogene TRBV3-2) and TRBJ1-2; no clear D gene. The CDR3 spans 10 residues. Looked up from germline, CDR1 is LGHDT and CDR2 is YNNKEL (reference sequence). The CDR3 region has the DNA TGTGCCAGCAGCCAGACCCAACTAGTCTTC. Encoded protein: CASSQTQLVF.

The chain is built from TRBV3-1 (or the pseudogene TRBV3-2) and TRBJ2-7, with TRBD1 identical over 8 bases. The CDR3 is made up of 12 amino acids. The J segment lost 13 bases and the V segment lost 2 bases, leaving 7 bases of the junction unmatched. CDR1 and CDR2 (germline): LGHDT, YNNKEL (reference sequence). The CDR3 loop reads CASSQIRDRQYF. In nucleotides, the CDR3 is TGTGCCAGCAGCCAAATCCGGGACAGGCAATACTTC.

The V and J genes are TRBV7-2 and TRBJ2-5, with D possibly being TRBD1 (6 bases). Germline V CDR1 and CDR2: SGHTA, FQGNSA. V lost 2 bases and J lost 2, with 21 bases in between. The CDR3 runs to 18 residues. The DNA of the CDR3 is TGTGCCAGCAGCTTAAAGGCCCCCGGGACAAGGTCTCAAGAGACCCAGTACTTC. Residues: CASSLKAPGTRSQETQYF.

The V call is TRBV5-4, the J call TRBJ2-7; D gene uncertain. CDR3 length equals 15 residues. In germline, CDR1 is SGHNT, CDR2 YYREEE (reference sequence). The V end lost 2 bases, the J end lost 0 bases, and 12 bases lay between the germline ends. The CDR3 region has the DNA TGTGCCAGCAGCTTTCGAGACACCAACTCCTACGAGCAGTACTTC. It is translated as CASSFRDTNSYEQYF.

The V call is TRBV11-2, the J call TRBJ2-1; 7 positions agree with TRBD1. This CDR3 contains 16 residues. V shed 4 bases and J 1 base; nucleotides not matched to a gene: 7. Germline assignment: CDR1 SGHAT and CDR2 FQNNGV. For the CDR3, the DNA is TGTGCCAGCAGCTCCACAGGGGCCAAGTCCTACAATGAGCAGTTCTTC. It encodes CASSSTGAKSYNEQFF.

Only one count was recorded for this clone. V is TRBV9 and J is TRBJ2-2; TRBD1 matches at 8 bases. The germline CDR1 and CDR2 sequences are SGDLS and YYNGEE. The CDR3 totals 16 residues. The J segment lost 5 bases and the V segment lost 4 bases, leaving 10 bases of the junction unmatched. The CDR3 sequence: CASSPRSQGATGELFF. CDR3 DNA sequence: TGTGCCAGCAGCCCACGGAGCCAGGGGGCGACCGGGGAGCTGTTTTTT.

The chain uses TRBV7-2 and TRBJ2-1; 15 positions match TRBD2. The CDR3 has 13 residues. V lost 3 bases to trimming and J lost 12 bases; unmatched junction nucleotides: 0. The germline V gene encodes CDR1 SGHTA and CDR2 FQGNSA. The CDR3 DNA is TGTGCCAGCAGCTTGGGACTAGCGGGGGGGCAGTTCTTC. This translates into CASSLGLAGGQFF.

CDR3 bases: TGTGCCAGCAGCGTAGGGACTAGCGCACAAGAGACCCAGTACTTC. Its translation: CASSVGTSAQETQYF. The rearrangement links TRBV9 to TRBJ2-5, with 9 bases matching TRBD2. This CDR3 spans 15 amino acids. V shed 0 bases, J shed 2 bases, and the junction held 2 bases outside the gene matches. CDR1 is SGDLS and CDR2 is YYNGEE in the germline V gene.

The chain uses TRBV7-2 and TRBJ2-2, with no clear D. V lost 1 base and J 4 bases, leaving 13 bases between the germline ends. CDR1 and CDR2 (germline): SGHTA, FQGNSA. The CDR3 is 16 amino acids. CDR3 residues: CASSLVVKRGTGELFF. CDR3 coding DNA: TGTGCCAGCAGCTTAGTGGTGAAGCGAGGCACCGGGGAGCTGTTTTTT.